The 18 T cell receptor beta chains in this list originate from one sample, sequenced in a study of OX40 agonist ivuxolimab in advanced cancers. This table comes from immunoSEQ multiplex PCR, and its TCRdb copy is limited to in-frame clones, with some not included. This sample has roughly 100,000 clones, with approximately 90% found just once. Sequencing was performed on CD4+ or CD8+ T cells sorted from blood, taken in a trial of the OX40 agonist ivuxolimab. All receptors derive from an adult with an advanced solid tumor such as melanoma, head and neck, liver or kidney cancer.

CDR3 in amino acids: CASSQRPGPIEGYTF. The CDR3 DNA sequence: TGTGCCAGCAGCCAGCGACCGGGACCCATCGAGGGCTACACCTTC. V is TRBV4-2 and J is TRBJ1-2; a possible D gene is TRBD1 (5 bases). Per the germline V gene, CDR1 is LGHNA and CDR2 is YNFKEQ. V dropped 3 bases and J dropped 8 bases, with 19 bases sitting between them. This CDR3 region has 15 residues.

The chain employs TRBV5-1 and TRBJ2-1, with 9 positions matching TRBD2. CDR3 size: 17 residues. Germline lookup yields CDR1 SGHRS and CDR2 YFSETQ. Losses at the gene ends were 0 bases for V and 2 bases for J; bases not matched to a gene: 6. For the CDR3, the DNA is TGCGCCAGCAGCTTGGCTCCTAGCGGGACCACCTACAATGAGCAGTTCTTC. Its protein product is CASSLAPSGTTYNEQFF. Full variable domain (rest looked up from reference TRBV5-1 and TRBJ2-1): KAGVTQTPRYLIKTRGQQVTLSCSPISGHRSVSWYQQTPGQGLQFLFEYFSETQRNKGNFPGRFSGRQFSNSRSEMNVSTLELGDSALYLCASSLAPSGTTYNEQFFGPGTRLTVL.

With regard to this clone: A read error may produce the germline difference seen at one junction end. The chain combines TRBV11-2 with TRBJ2-5; no reliable D call. Germline V gene data show CDR1 as SGHAT and CDR2 as FQNNGV. The CDR3 totals 16 residues. The CDR3 region is CASSLDLTANQETQYF. CDR3 coding DNA: TGTGCCAGCAGCTTAGATCTGACGGCAAACCAGGAGACCCAGTACTTC. The full variable domain, rest sourced from reference TRBV11-2 and TRBJ2-5, is EAGVAQSPRYKIIEKRQSVAFWCNPISGHATLYWYQQILGQGPKLLIQFQNNGVVDDSQLPKDRFSAERLKGVDSTLKIQPAKLEDSAVYLCASSLDLTANQETQYFGPGTRLLVL.

J is TRBJ2-3 and V is TRBV6-5; tentative D call: TRBD2 (5 bases). Trimming stripped 7 bases from V and 1 base from J, with 9 bases between. Germline CDR1 reads MNHEY; CDR2 reads SVGAGI. This CDR3 spans 13 amino acids. CDR3 sequence reads: CASTERGTDTQYF. The CDR3 region has the DNA TGTGCCAGCACCGAGAGGGGCACAGATACGCAGTATTTT.

V usage is TRBV7-2 and J usage is TRBJ1-4; D ambiguous. The CDR3 runs to 14 residues. V lost 4 bases to trimming and J lost 6 bases, with 12 bases between them. Germline V gene sequence: CDR1 SGHTA, CDR2 FQGNSA. In DNA, the CDR3 is TGTGCCAGCAGCTCCTGGGGAGTTTATGAAAAACTGTTTTTT. It yields the protein CASSSWGVYEKLFF.

This clone turned up a few times. This chain connects TRBV7-2 to TRBJ1-1; D is unresolved. Germline-derived CDR1 and CDR2 are SGHTA and FQGNSA. This CDR3 contains 15 residues. Trimming left V 5 bases short and J 4 bases short, with 17 bases between. In DNA, the CDR3 is TGTGCCAGCAGCCTCTCCCACAATCGGGGCACTGAAGCTTTCTTT. Amino acids: CASSLSHNRGTEAFF.

Concerning this clone: Other DNA variants within this sample encode the same CDR3. The chain recombines TRBV19 with TRBJ1-1, with TRBD1 identical over 8 bases. There are 14 residues in the CDR3. Trimming took 5 bases from V and 0 from J; bases not matched to a gene: 2. Germline V CDR1 and CDR2: LNHDA, SQIVND (reference sequence). As DNA, the CDR3 is TGTGCCAGTAGTTTACAGGGGGTGAACACTGAAGCTTTCTTT. This translates into CASSLQGVNTEAFF.

The chain uses TRBV7-9 and TRBJ2-3; 8 positions match TRBD2. V trimming: 4 bases; J trimming: 4 bases; junction bases outside the gene matches: 10. The CDR3 contains 16 residues. Per germline, CDR1 SEHNR and CDR2 FQNEAQ (reference sequence). The CDR3: CASSWWTGGRADTQYF. The CDR3 coding sequence is TGTGCCAGCAGCTGGTGGACGGGAGGGAGGGCAGATACGCAGTATTTT.

The rearrangement uses TRBV5-1 and TRBJ2-5; 14 nucleotides line up with TRBD2. The germline V gene has CDR1 SGHRS and CDR2 YFSETQ. This CDR3 spans 15 amino acids. With 4 bases clipped from V and 5 bases from J, the junction kept 4 bases outside the gene matches. CDR3 loop: CASSQRLAGGETQYF. DNA of the CDR3: TGCGCCAGCAGCCAGAGACTAGCGGGAGGGGAGACCCAGTACTTC.

This clone was seen once. The chain links TRBV10-3 to TRBJ2-2; 9 nucleotides align to TRBD2. This CDR3 has 15 amino acids. The V gene end was trimmed by 10 bases and the J gene end by 1 base; junction bases not matched to a gene: 7. Germline CDR1 is ENHRY and CDR2 is SYGVKD. CDR3 DNA: TGTGCCACCAAGGCGACTAGCGGGAACACCGGGGAGCTGTTTTTT. Its translation: CATKATSGNTGELFF.

This sequence joins TRBV19 and TRBJ2-5, with D possibly called TRBD1 or TRBD2 (5 bases each). V was clipped by 9 bases and J by 7 bases, with 21 bases between them. This CDR3 has 14 amino acids. From germline, CDR1 is LNHDA and CDR2 SQIVND (reference sequence). This chain's CDR3 is CASMWDHSRGTQYF. The CDR3 DNA follows: TGTGCCAGCATGTGGGACCACTCCCGGGGGACCCAGTACTTC.

Only a few counts were recorded for this clone. This chain connects TRBV30 to TRBJ1-4; D uncertain. The CDR3 has 12 residues. CDR1 is GTSNPN, CDR2 SVGIG, per germline (reference sequence). The V end was cut by 2 bases, the J end by 10 bases, with 11 bases between. CDR3 region: CAWSPPLGKLFF. CDR3 in DNA: TGTGCCTGGAGTCCGCCCCTTGGAAAACTGTTTTTT.

V is TRBV7-2 and J is TRBJ2-3; no reliable D call. Trimming took off 5 bases at V and 0 bases at J, with 9 bases between the two ends. This CDR3 is 14 amino acids long. Germline CDR1 and CDR2: SGHTA and FQGNSA. Here the CDR3 DNA reads TGTGCCAGCAGCGAGAGGCGTAGCACAGATACGCAGTATTTT. Protein sequence: CASSERRSTDTQYF.

This clone has a single count. The chain links TRBV15 to TRBJ2-4, with 13 nucleotides matching TRBD2. The CDR3 consists of 18 residues. J lost 7 bases, V lost 0 bases, and 9 bases had no gene match. Germline CDR1 LNHNV, CDR2 YYDKDF (reference sequence). CDR3 loop: CATSRDTRTSGGGNIQYF. The CDR3, as DNA: TGTGCCACCAGCAGAGATACGAGGACTAGCGGGGGAGGGAACATTCAGTACTTC.

This clone appeared a single time. The V gene is TRBV18, the J gene TRBJ2-1; 12 bases are shared with TRBD2. The ends lost 5 bases at V and 8 bases at J; junction bases unmatched: 10. The CDR3 is made up of 16 amino acids. CDR1 and CDR2 (germline): KGHSH, LQKENI. Here the CDR3 DNA reads TGTGCCAGCTCAGAACGGACTAGCGGGAAGTTCTATGAGCAGTTCTTC. Translation: CASSERTSGKFYEQFF.

V and J are TRBV30 and TRBJ1-5; a weak D match, TRBD1 (6 bases). Germline CDR1 is GTSNPN and CDR2 is SVGIG (reference sequence). Trimming removed 1 base from V and 4 bases from J, with 17 bases in between. CDR3 length: 16 amino acids. CDR3 in amino acids: CAWSGGLQGRNQPQHF. The CDR3 bases are TGTGCCTGGAGTGGGGGGCTACAGGGTCGAAATCAGCCCCAGCATTTT.

This clone has just one count. V usage is TRBV10-3 and J usage is TRBJ2-7, with 9 bases lining up with TRBD1. With V trimmed by 9 bases and J by 1 base, 1 base remained unmatched. Germline V lookup: CDR1 ENHRY, CDR2 SYGVKD. The length of the CDR3 is 12 residues. The CDR3 spells CAIQGASYEQYF. CDR3 sequence (DNA): TGTGCCATACAGGGGGCATCCTACGAGCAGTACTTC.

The chain links TRBV6-5 to TRBJ1-6; no definite D call. This CDR3 is built from 15 residues. Looked up from germline, CDR1 is MNHEY and CDR2 is SVGAGI. Trimming stripped 6 bases from V and 9 bases from J, with 18 bases between. CDR3 loop: CASSQVREVGSPLHF. The DNA of the CDR3 is TGTGCCAGCAGCCAAGTTCGTGAAGTAGGTTCACCCCTCCACTTT.